These 18 T cell receptor beta chains share one sample of origin, sequenced in a study of spatial heterogeneity in lung cancer. Time point indicated: blood at routine non-recurrence follow-up after resection. TCRdb reprocessed the 5' RACE reads with MiXCR, giving one entry per CDR3 protein. The sample has about 45,000 distinct CDR3 sequences, approximately 22% seen once. Sequences were derived from PBMCs, sampled at follow-up. The receptors originated from a female donor with early-stage non-small cell lung cancer.

Ten or more counts support this clonotype. The chain has TRBV18 and TRBJ1-5; 9 bases line up with TRBD1. Losses at the gene ends were 4 bases for V and 7 bases for J; bases not matched to a gene: 8. Germline CDR1 reads KGHSH; CDR2 reads LQKENI. The CDR3 is made up of 15 amino acids. The CDR3 protein is CASSLQDRGNQPQHF. The CDR3 bases are TGTGCCAGCTCACTCCAGGACAGGGGAAACCAGCCCCAGCATTTT. Variable domain in full (rest from reference TRBV18 and TRBJ1-5): NAGVMQNPRHLVRRRGQEARLRCSPMKGHSHVYWYRQLPEEGLKFMVYLQKENIIDESGMPKERFSAEFPKEGPSILRIQQVVRGDSAAYFCASSLQDRGNQPQHFGDGTRLSIL.

In its sample, this clonotype was seen a few times. V and J are TRBV7-9 and TRBJ2-7; 9 bases are shared with TRBD1. CDR3 length: 14 amino acids. Per the germline V gene, CDR1 is SEHNR and CDR2 is FQNEAQ (reference sequence). With 5 bases clipped from V and 5 bases from J, the junction kept 7 bases outside the gene matches. The CDR3, as DNA: TGTGCCAGCAGCCAGGACAGGGGTCATCACGAGCAGTACTTC. Encoded protein: CASSQDRGHHEQYF.

In this sample, this clonotype turned up many times. The V gene is TRBV6-5, the J gene TRBJ1-1, with D possibly matching TRBD1 (5 bases). From germline, CDR1 is MNHEY and CDR2 SVGAGI. The CDR3 extends over 13 amino acids. Trimming cost V 2 bases and J 7 bases, with 11 bases left between them. CDR3 bases: TGTGCCAGCAGTTACAGGGGACCCCATGAAGCTTTCTTT. Its protein product is CASSYRGPHEAFF.

This clonotype was counted a few times. This chain links TRBV5-1 with TRBJ1-1, with D perhaps matching TRBD1 (6 bases). Trimming took off 4 bases at V and 11 bases at J, with 15 bases between the two ends. From germline, CDR1 is SGHRS and CDR2 YFSETQ. The CDR3 runs 12 residues. CDR3: CASSVTGPPAFF. In nucleotides, the CDR3 is TGCGCCAGCAGCGTGACAGGTCCCCCGGCTTTCTTT.

This clonotype was observed a handful of times. The genes are TRBV27 and TRBJ1-2; D remains ambiguous. The CDR3 extends over 14 amino acids. Between the trimmed V and J ends, which lost 2 bases and 8 bases, there was a span of 15 bases. CDR1 is MNHEY and CDR2 is SMNVEV in the germline V gene (reference sequence). CDR3 in amino acids: CASSLAGRVSGYTF. The DNA of the CDR3 is TGTGCCAGCAGTTTAGCGGGCCGAGTAAGCGGCTACACCTTC.

This clonotype was seen a few times. The rearrangement joins TRBV29-1 to TRBJ1-2, with D perhaps matching TRBD1 (5 bases). There are 11 residues in the CDR3. Germline V gives CDR1 SQVTM, CDR2 ANQGSEA. The V gene lost 7 bases and the J gene lost 11 bases, with 17 bases spanning the gap. The CDR3 is CSAEWDLRYTF. The CDR3 DNA follows: TGCAGCGCCGAGTGGGACCTGCGATACACCTTC.

Many counts were recorded for this clonotype. The V gene is TRBV27, the J gene TRBJ2-3; D may be TRBD2 (5 bases). Trimming shortened V by 3 bases and J by 1 base, and 14 bases separated the two germline ends. The germline CDR1 and CDR2 sequences are MNHEY and SMNVEV (reference sequence). CDR3 length: 16 residues. The CDR3 nucleotides read TGTGCCAGCAGTTTGCGAGAACGGGGAGGCACAGATACGCAGTATTTT. Translating it yields CASSLRERGGTDTQYF.

This clonotype was observed at least ten times. The rearrangement links TRBV7-8 to TRBJ2-7; TRBD2 might be the D (6 bases). V lost 1 base, J lost 6 bases, and 13 bases lay in between. Germline V gives CDR1 SGHVS, CDR2 FQNEAQ. There are 14 residues in the CDR3. Here the CDR3 reads CASSLGRRGLEQYF. The DNA of the CDR3 is TGTGCCAGCAGCTTAGGTCGGAGGGGACTCGAGCAGTACTTC.

This clonotype was observed a handful of times. The rearrangement links TRBV20-1 to TRBJ1-2; weak D call: TRBD1 (6 bases). V was shortened by 6 bases and J by 4 bases, with 18 bases between the two germline ends. This CDR3 is 14 amino acids long. Per germline, CDR1 DFQATT and CDR2 SNEGSKA (reference sequence). CDR3 sequence (DNA): TGCAGTGCCACCCCGCTCCGGGACATCTATGGCTACACCTTC. Its translation is CSATPLRDIYGYTF.

This sequence joins TRBV6-2 or TRBV6-3 and TRBJ1-6; possibly TRBD1 for D (6 bases). The CDR3 extends over 16 amino acids. V was cut by 7 bases and J by 11 bases, with 24 bases left in between. Germline lookup yields CDR1 MNHEY and CDR2 SVGEGT. CDR3 coding DNA: TGTGCCAGCAACGATCAGGACAGACGTGAACTCGCACCCCTCCACTTT. It translates to CASNDQDRRELAPLHF.

In this sample, this clonotype turned up once. V usage is TRBV11-2 and J usage is TRBJ1-1; a weak D match, TRBD1 (5 bases). Trimming pared 6 bases from V and 4 bases from J, leaving 15 bases between. The CDR3 contains 14 residues. Germline V gene lookup returns CDR1 SGHAT and CDR2 FQNNGV. The CDR3 region is CASSSPRRGTEAFF. The CDR3 nucleotides are TGTGCCAGCAGTTCCCCTAGGAGGGGCACTGAAGCTTTCTTT.

The chain recombines TRBV3-1 with TRBJ2-3; no firm D call. V lost 4 bases and J lost 2, with 4 bases in between. The length of the CDR3 is 12 residues. Germline V lookup: CDR1 LGHDT, CDR2 YNNKEL (reference sequence). The CDR3 loop reads CASSRATDTQYF. The CDR3 DNA sequence: TGTGCCAGCAGCCGAGCCACAGATACGCAGTATTTT.

The V call is TRBV9, the J call TRBJ2-1, with D possibly TRBD2 on 6 matching bases. Germline V gene sequence: CDR1 SGDLS, CDR2 YYNGEE. With 3 bases removed from V and 8 bases from J, the gap between germline ends came to 18 bases. This CDR3 contains 15 residues. The CDR3 loop reads CASSARADGGYEQFF. CDR3 in DNA: TGTGCCAGCAGCGCAAGGGCGGACGGGGGTTATGAGCAGTTCTTC.

The CDR3 loop is CASSFGNIQYF. The CDR3 DNA reads TGTGCCAGCAGTTTCGGGAACATTCAGTACTTC. The chain joins TRBV12-3 or TRBV12-4 to TRBJ2-4; no clear D gene. V gave up 3 bases and J gave up 7 bases, with 4 bases separating them. The CDR3 has 11 amino acids.

This clonotype was found a few times. The chain uses TRBV5-6 and TRBJ2-5; 8 bases are a match to TRBD1. Germline V gene lookup returns CDR1 SGHDT and CDR2 YYEEEE. Trimming removed 3 bases from V and 4 bases from J; junction bases left unmatched: 5. The CDR3 sequence is 14 residues long. The CDR3 bases are TGTGCCAGCAGCTCGGACAGGGTGGCAGAGACCCAGTACTTC. Amino acids: CASSSDRVAETQYF.

This clonotype was counted between two and nine times. The chain is built from TRBV6-5 and TRBJ1-5; D call uncertain. Germline CDR1 is MNHEY and CDR2 is SVGAGI. Between the trimmed V and J ends, which lost 5 bases and 5 bases, there was a span of 10 bases. CDR3 length: 13 amino acids. CDR3 DNA sequence: TGTGCCAGCAGTCCCGGGTGGGATCAGCCCCAGCATTTT. It yields the protein CASSPGWDQPQHF.

At least ten counts were recorded for this clonotype. This chain links TRBV11-1 with TRBJ2-1; D possibly corresponds to TRBD2 (6 bases). Germline CDR1 SGHAT, CDR2 FQDESV (reference sequence). The CDR3 totals 15 residues. The V gene lost 2 bases and the J gene lost 8 bases, with 16 bases spanning the gap. CDR3 protein: CASSLRTGAGDEQFF. The CDR3 region has the DNA TGTGCCAGCAGCTTACGGACGGGAGCCGGGGATGAGCAGTTCTTC.

This clonotype was counted at least ten times. The chain recombines TRBV6-5 with TRBJ1-2; tentative D call: TRBD1 (5 bases). Germline lookup yields CDR1 MNHEY and CDR2 SVGAGI. V was clipped by 8 bases and J by 4 bases, with 17 bases between them. The CDR3 covers 14 residues. The CDR3 reads CASSRGAEVYGYTF. CDR3 nucleotide sequence: TGTGCCAGCTCACGGGGCGCGGAGGTCTATGGCTACACCTTC.